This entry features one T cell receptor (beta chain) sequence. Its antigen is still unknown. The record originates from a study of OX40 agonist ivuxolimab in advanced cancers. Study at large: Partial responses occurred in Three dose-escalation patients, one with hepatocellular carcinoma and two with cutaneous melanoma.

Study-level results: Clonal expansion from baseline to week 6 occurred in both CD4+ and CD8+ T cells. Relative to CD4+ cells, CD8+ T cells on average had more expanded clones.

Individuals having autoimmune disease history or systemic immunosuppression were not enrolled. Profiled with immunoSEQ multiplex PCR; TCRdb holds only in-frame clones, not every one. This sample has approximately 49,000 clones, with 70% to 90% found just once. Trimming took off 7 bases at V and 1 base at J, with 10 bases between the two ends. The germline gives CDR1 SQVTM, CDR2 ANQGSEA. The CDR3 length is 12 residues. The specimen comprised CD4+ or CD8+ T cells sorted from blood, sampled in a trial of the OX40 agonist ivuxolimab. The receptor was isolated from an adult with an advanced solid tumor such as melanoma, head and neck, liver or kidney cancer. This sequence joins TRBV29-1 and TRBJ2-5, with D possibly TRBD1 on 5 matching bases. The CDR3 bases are TGCAGCGCCAACACAGGCCAAGAGACCCAGTACTTC. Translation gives CSANTGQETQYF.